These T cell receptor beta chains were read from a single sample in a study of human T cells and chemical hapten exposure. TCRdb reprocessed the reads with MiXCR, giving one entry per CDR3 protein. The sample comprises 95,000 to 150,000 distinct CDR3 sequences, 8.5% of which are singletons, and around 1.5% rests with the top ten. Sequenced: whole blood. The receptors shown here come from a human donor in good health. Some clones in this sample may be carry-over from other donors' samples. CDR3s include the opening cysteine and the closing phenylalanine or tryptophan. The D gene is left open where the match is weak. Clone size is stated in some rows and not others, as once, few, many or a class when expanded.

d_gene	v_gene	j_gene	abundance	CDR3aa	CDR3nt
TRBD1	TRBV20-1	TRBJ1-5	.	CSAVRWDRGSVESNQPQHF	TGCAGTGCGGTCAGATGGGACAGGGGGTCCGTGGAAAGCAATCAGCCCCAGCATTTT
TRBD2	TRBV20-1	TRBJ2-4	.	CSAATSGGNIQYF	TGCAGTGCTGCTACTAGCGGGGGGAACATTCAGTACTTC
.	TRBV27	TRBJ2-2	.	CASSAVGGELFF	TGTGCCAGCAGTGCCGTCGGCGGGGAGCTGTTTTTT
.	TRBV2	TRBJ2-5	few	CASSVVEETQYF	TGTGCCAGCAGTGTGGTTGAAGAGACCCAGTACTTC
.	TRBV12-3/TRBV12-4	TRBJ2-7	many	CASSLYGTEQYF	TGTGCCAGCAGTTTGTATGGGACCGAGCAGTACTTC
TRBD1	TRBV12-3/TRBV12-4	TRBJ2-7	.	CASSWAGRGGYLPGEQYF	TGTGCCAGCAGTTGGGCAGGGAGAGGGGGCTATCTCCCTGGCGAGCAGTACTTC
TRBD1	TRBV7-9	TRBJ1-1	many	CASSPGQGSTEAFF	TGTGCCAGCAGCCCCGGACAGGGGAGCACTGAAGCTTTCTTT
.	TRBV7-9	TRBJ1-4	.	CASSLGRPTNEKLFF	TGTGCCAGCAGCTTAGGGCGTCCAACTAATGAAAAACTGTTTTTT
.	TRBV4-3	TRBJ2-7	few	CASSPVRSYEQYF	TGCGCCAGCAGTCCTGTCCGCTCCTACGAGCAGTACTTC
.	TRBV7-9	TRBJ1-5	.	CASSLEGTQPQHF	TGTGCCAGCAGCTTAGAAGGGACTCAGCCCCAGCATTTT
.	TRBV11-1	TRBJ2-7	few	CASSLENWASYEQYF	TGTGCCAGCAGCCTAGAGAATTGGGCCTCCTACGAGCAGTACTTC
.	TRBV5-1	TRBJ2-7	many	CASRGAREQYF	TGCGCCAGCCGGGGGGCCAGGGAGCAGTACTTC
.	TRBV6-6	TRBJ1-6	many	CASSYGSGSPLHF	TGTGCCAGCAGTTACGGCTCTGGGTCACCCCTCCACTTT
.	TRBV18	TRBJ2-7	few	CASSPPPGRDSYEQYF	TGTGCCAGCTCACCGCCCCCTGGACGGGACTCCTACGAGCAGTACTTC
TRBD1	TRBV27	TRBJ1-1	many	CASSLSGQVNTEAFF	TGTGCCAGCAGTTTATCCGGACAGGTGAACACTGAAGCTTTCTTT
TRBD1	TRBV6-2/TRBV6-3	TRBJ1-1	.	CASTKGANTEAFF	TGTGCCAGCACTAAGGGGGCGAACACTGAAGCTTTCTTT
.	TRBV25-1	TRBJ2-2	.	CASRQGGNTGELFF	TGTGCCAGCAGACAGGGAGGGAACACCGGGGAGCTGTTTTTT
TRBD1	TRBV6-1	TRBJ1-5	many	CASRGRGPDNQPQHF	TGTGCCAGCAGAGGGAGGGGGCCTGATAATCAGCCCCAGCATTTT
TRBD1	TRBV4-3	TRBJ1-1	.	CASSQSTGPTEASF	TGCGCCAGCAGCCAGTCGACAGGGCCCACTGAAGCTTCCTTT
.	TRBV5-6	TRBJ2-2	many	CASSLEANTGELFF	TGTGCCAGCAGCTTGGAAGCGAACACCGGGGAGCTGTTTTTT
.	TRBV6-5	TRBJ1-3	many	CASRTVSSGNTIYF	TGTGCCAGCCGTACCGTGAGCTCTGGAAACACCATATATTTT
TRBD1	TRBV10-1	TRBJ2-7	many	CASSLSGTGIAEQYF	TGCGCCAGCAGTCTTTCCGGGACAGGGATAGCCGAGCAGTACTTC
.	TRBV7-2	TRBJ2-1	once	CASTKFGEDNEQFF	TGTGCCAGCACCAAGTTCGGGGAAGACAATGAGCAGTTCTTC
TRBD2	TRBV4-1	TRBJ2-1	many	CASSGQSGGRDYNEQFF	TGCGCCAGCAGCGGGCAGAGCGGCGGGAGGGACTACAATGAGCAGTTCTTC
.	TRBV14	TRBJ2-2	.	CASSQGVRTGELFF	TGTGCCAGCAGCCAAGGCGTGAGGACCGGGGAGCTGTTTTTT
.	TRBV27	TRBJ2-7	.	CASSWRGSYEQYF	TGTGCCAGCAGTTGGCGGGGTTCCTACGAGCAGTACTTC
TRBD1	TRBV28	TRBJ2-7	few	CASSSTGTELLEQYF	TGTGCCAGCAGTTCCACCGGGACAGAGCTACTCGAGCAGTACTTC
.	TRBV27	TRBJ2-3	.	CASSDRLTSTDTQYF	TGTGCCAGCAGCGACCGATTAACTAGCACAGATACGCAGTATTTT
.	TRBV7-2	TRBJ1-5	few	CASSAQRGNQPQHF	TGTGCCAGCAGCGCTCAAAGGGGGAATCAGCCCCAGCATTTT
.	TRBV5-1	TRBJ2-5	few	CASSLASSAETQYF	TGCGCCAGCAGCTTGGCAAGTTCTGCGGAGACCCAGTACTTC
.	TRBV29-1	TRBJ1-1	few	CSATPGLGNTEAFF	TGCAGCGCAACTCCGGGCCTCGGCAACACTGAAGCTTTCTTT
TRBD1	TRBV6-2/TRBV6-3	TRBJ2-4	few	CASSYPGTGFQYF	TGTGCCAGCAGTTACCCAGGGACAGGGTTTCAGTACTTC
.	TRBV6-2/TRBV6-3	TRBJ1-5	many	CASSYHTTVGQPQHF	TGTGCCAGCAGTTACCACACTACCGTCGGTCAGCCCCAGCATTTT
.	TRBV2	TRBJ2-4	few	CASSGPGLAKNIQYF	TGTGCCAGCAGTGGACCGGGACTAGCCAAAAACATTCAGTACTTC
.	TRBV7-9	TRBJ1-1	.	CASSSELNTEAFF	TGTGCCAGCAGCTCAGAGTTGAACACTGAAGCTTTCTTT
.	TRBV28	TRBJ2-5	few	CASTSWGSQETQYF	TGTGCCTCCACGAGCTGGGGATCCCAAGAGACCCAGTACTTC
.	TRBV27	TRBJ1-1	few	CASSSLGRLETEAFF	TGTGCCAGCAGTTCCCTGGGACGCCTGGAAACTGAAGCTTTCTTT
.	TRBV10-2	TRBJ2-2	many	CASSDLAGELFF	TGCGCCAGCAGTGATTTGGCCGGGGAGCTGTTTTTT
.	TRBV14	TRBJ2-3	many	CASSHRRYHTDTQYF	TGTGCCAGCAGCCACCGACGGTACCACACAGATACGCAGTATTTT
TRBD1	TRBV5-1	TRBJ2-3	.	CASSLRTGGYTDTQYF	TGCGCCAGCAGCTTGAGGACAGGGGGTTACACAGATACGCAGTATTTT
TRBD2	TRBV5-4	TRBJ2-7	few	CASSLAASGNSYEQYF	TGTGCCAGCAGCTTGGCTGCTAGCGGGAACTCCTACGAGCAGTACTTC
.	TRBV6-5	TRBJ1-2	many	CASSYSFSRDYGYTF	TGTGCCAGCAGTTACTCGTTCTCGAGGGACTATGGCTACACCTTC
.	TRBV10-3	TRBJ1-4	many	CAISDGASNEKLFF	TGTGCCATCAGTGATGGGGCCTCAAATGAAAAACTGTTTTTT
.	TRBV29-1	TRBJ2-3	few	CSVEYSVFSTDTQYF	TGCAGCGTTGAATACAGCGTCTTCAGCACAGATACGCAGTATTTT
TRBD1	TRBV9	TRBJ2-1	many	CASSVVKRTGTNEQFF	TGTGCCAGCAGCGTAGTAAAACGGACAGGAACTAATGAGCAGTTCTTC
TRBD1	TRBV18	TRBJ2-7	many	CASSRRDSVFYEQYF	TGTGCCAGCTCACGCCGGGACAGCGTATTCTACGAGCAGTACTTC
.	TRBV19	TRBJ1-1	.	CASSINGNTEAFF	TGTGCCAGTAGTATCAACGGGAACACTGAAGCTTTCTTT
.	TRBV4-1	TRBJ2-1	many	CASSQDVWTGTEQFF	TGCGCCAGCAGCCAAGATGTCTGGACCGGGACAGAGCAGTTCTTC
.	TRBV4-3	TRBJ1-6	many	CASSQGRGGLNSPLHF	TGCGCCAGCAGCCAAGGGAGGGGCGGACTTAATTCACCCCTCCACTTT
.	TRBV12-3/TRBV12-4	TRBJ2-1	.	CASSPGRDDSSYNEKFF	TGTGCCAGCAGTCCAGGCCGGGACGACAGCTCCTACAATGAGAAGTTCTTT
TRBD2	TRBV24-1	TRBJ2-1	many	CATSDSSGRTYNEQFF	TGTGCCACCAGTGATTCTTCCGGGAGGACCTACAATGAGCAGTTCTTC
TRBD1	TRBV27	TRBJ1-1	many	CASSSGTGGLMNTEAFF	TGTGCCAGCAGTTCCGGGACAGGGGGCCTTATGAACACTGAAGCTTTCTTT